This TCR beta chain stems from a study of shared clonotypes between healthy human individuals (TCRdb year 2020). Context from the whole study: Three men and a couple of women, aged 18 to 49 years, made up the cohort. Between about 0.85 and 8.9 billion PBMCs per donor were obtained by leukapheresis. The study deeply sequenced blood TCR repertoires of roughly five healthy adults to estimate repertoire size and the extent of clonotype sharing between individuals. For each donor, CD4 naive and CD4 memory were each run on three plates, CD8 naive on two plates, and CD8 memory on one plate. Different laboratories and diverse techniques were used to prepare libraries and sequence TCR repertoires, to increase sequencing depth and limit assay-specific biases. Broader findings and caveats from the paper: Higher generation probabilities were observed for clonotypes shared by all four sorted-subset donors than for non-shared clonotypes. Only blood was sampled, and tissue TCR repertoires likely differ from those in blood. The genetic and exposure-history diversity represented was limited by the small number of donors. Pairwise subsampling indicated that sequencing depth was expected to affect the degree of clonotype sharing among donors. Naive subsets generally had larger estimated clonotype richness than memory subsets did. Incomplete sequencing was indicated by rarefaction of sorted-subset datasets, despite the large sequencing depth. When a handful of donors were compared, the shared fraction of clonotypes was around 5.1% for naive CD4, 3% to 4% for naive CD8, more than 2% for memory CD4, and roughly 0.4% for memory CD8.

V is clipped by 5 bases and J by 3 bases, and the sequence between their germline boundaries is 13 bases long. There are 14 amino acids in the CDR3, from cysteine to phenylalanine inclusive. The read is trimmed to its CDR3 DNA, 42 bases read in frame from base 1. From the germline V gene (reference sequence), CDR1 is SEHNR and CDR2 is FQNEAQ. This clone was detected once. It has no known antigen specificity. Base qualities are not at hand, and no much larger clone is one base apart. CD8 naive samples were obtained by positive selection for CCR7 among CD45RO-negative cells, yielding a CD45RA+CCR7+ population from which TemRA cells were excluded. The donors were healthy, HIV-negative adults who had no recently reported acute infections or vaccinations. Only Caucasian adults living in Nashville, Tennessee, USA were represented among the donors. After blood collection by leukapheresis, PBMCs were isolated using Ficoll-Histopaque density gradient centrifugation and then cryopreserved in the vapor phase of liquid nitrogen. Analytical flow cytometry was used to check the purity and quantity of each magnetically sorted T cell population. Genomic DNA was isolated from each sorted fraction and quantified by UV absorbance on a Nanodrop 2000c.

Using the deep immunoSEQ assay, multiplex PCR amplified TCR CDR3 regions from genomic DNA. Extracted genomic DNA from each cell subset was spread evenly across all wells of several immunoSEQ 96-well plates, with each plate serving as a replicate. Each replicate PCR for sorted subsets received approximately 200 ng genomic DNA, equal to around 32,000 T cell genomes. Purified libraries were measured with a Qubit 3.0 fluorometer, size-checked on a Bioanalyzer 2100, and measured again with the KAPA Library Quantification kit. Every immunoSEQ 96-well plate was sequenced on a dedicated single-read 150-cycle Illumina NextSeq 550 flow cell. On the authors' methods: The immunoSEQ output contained only junctional sequences without quality scores, so filtering could not match that applied to full-length reads. To assign V/J genes and CDR3, sequences were annotated against IMGT germline references using PyIR, a Python wrapper for IgBLAST v1.9. Reads were filtered out if the reads had weak V/J assignments (E-value above 1e-6), no CDR3, stop codons, out-of-frame junctions, or ambiguous translated residues. A V3J clonotype was defined by an identical inferred V gene, J gene, and CDR3 amino acid sequence. To compute the percentage overlap between repertoires, the number of shared unique clonotypes was divided by the size of the smaller repertoire. RTK rarefaction, the Chao1 estimator, and Recon v2.1 estimates of unobserved clonotypes were used to assess repertoire richness. For all TCRbeta clonotypes obtained by the gDNA method from a handful of donors, generation probabilities were computed with OLGA. The clones in this table, taken by TCRdb from immuneACCESS, are in-frame only. Not every clone is retained; where verified, under half of the shortfall comes from an unresolved V gene, and the cause of the rest is unknown. Clone size and the V and J calls come from that table; the DNA yielded D and trimming. This sample lists around 600,000 clones; 85% to 95% were detected once. 0.11% of the sample lies in the top ten.

Sample: naive CD8+ T cells sorted from blood. The sample's cell subset or site label, in plain terms: CD45RA+CCR7+. The sequence derives from a woman in her thirties in good health. This chain is built from TRBV7-9 and TRBJ2-5; the D region possibly corresponds to TRBD1 (6 bases align). The CDR3 has the sequence CASSRTETEETQYF. The nucleotides are TGTGCCAGCAGCCGGACAGAGACCGAAGAGACCCAGTACTTC.